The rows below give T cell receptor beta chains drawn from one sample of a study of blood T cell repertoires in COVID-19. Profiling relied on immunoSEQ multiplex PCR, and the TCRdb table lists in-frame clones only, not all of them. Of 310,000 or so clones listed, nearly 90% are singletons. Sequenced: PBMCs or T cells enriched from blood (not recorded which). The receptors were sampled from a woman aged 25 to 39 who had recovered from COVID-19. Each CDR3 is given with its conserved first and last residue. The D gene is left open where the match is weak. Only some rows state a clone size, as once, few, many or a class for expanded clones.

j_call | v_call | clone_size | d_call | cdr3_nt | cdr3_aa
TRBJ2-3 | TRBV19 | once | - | TGTGCCAGTAGTTTTGGGGGCGGAACAGATACGCAGTATTTT | CASSFGGGTDTQYF
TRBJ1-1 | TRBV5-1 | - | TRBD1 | TGCGCCAGCAGCTTGGAGTACGCAGGGGGATTCGCTGAAGCTTTCTTT | CASSLEYAGGFAEAFF
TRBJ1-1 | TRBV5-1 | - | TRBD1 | TGCGCCAGCAGCCCGCAACGACAGGGTTGGACTGAAGCTTTCTTT | CASSPQRQGWTEAFF
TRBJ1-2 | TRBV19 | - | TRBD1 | TGTGCCAGTAGTATAGAGGACAGGGAGGAATTCTATGGCTACACCTTC | CASSIEDREEFYGYTF
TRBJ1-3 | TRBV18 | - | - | TGTGCCAGCTCACCGGGCGGAGGCTCTGGAAACACCATATATTTT | CASSPGGGSGNTIYF
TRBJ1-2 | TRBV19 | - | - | TGTGCCAGTAGTGCCAATTTACAGGGCGGTTATGGCTACACCTTC | CASSANLQGGYGYTF
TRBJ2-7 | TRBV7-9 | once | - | TGTGCCAGCACCACCGACAGGCGCGAGCAGTACTTC | CASTTDRREQYF
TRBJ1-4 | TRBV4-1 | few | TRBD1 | TGCGCCAGCAGCCAAAATACAGGGGGCGCGGAAGAAAAACTGTTTTTT | CASSQNTGGAEEKLFF
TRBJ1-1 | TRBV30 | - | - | TGTGCCTGGAGTTTGCCCGGGACTGGAGACACTGAAGCTTTCTTT | CAWSLPGTGDTEAFF
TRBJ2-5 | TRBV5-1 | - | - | TGCGCCAGCAGCTCTTACGGGTACCAAGAGACCCAGTACTTC | CASSSYGYQETQYF
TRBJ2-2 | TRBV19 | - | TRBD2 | TGTGCCAGTAGTCCCCGGGGTAGCGGGGGCGCCGGGGAGCTGTTTTTT | CASSPRGSGGAGELFF